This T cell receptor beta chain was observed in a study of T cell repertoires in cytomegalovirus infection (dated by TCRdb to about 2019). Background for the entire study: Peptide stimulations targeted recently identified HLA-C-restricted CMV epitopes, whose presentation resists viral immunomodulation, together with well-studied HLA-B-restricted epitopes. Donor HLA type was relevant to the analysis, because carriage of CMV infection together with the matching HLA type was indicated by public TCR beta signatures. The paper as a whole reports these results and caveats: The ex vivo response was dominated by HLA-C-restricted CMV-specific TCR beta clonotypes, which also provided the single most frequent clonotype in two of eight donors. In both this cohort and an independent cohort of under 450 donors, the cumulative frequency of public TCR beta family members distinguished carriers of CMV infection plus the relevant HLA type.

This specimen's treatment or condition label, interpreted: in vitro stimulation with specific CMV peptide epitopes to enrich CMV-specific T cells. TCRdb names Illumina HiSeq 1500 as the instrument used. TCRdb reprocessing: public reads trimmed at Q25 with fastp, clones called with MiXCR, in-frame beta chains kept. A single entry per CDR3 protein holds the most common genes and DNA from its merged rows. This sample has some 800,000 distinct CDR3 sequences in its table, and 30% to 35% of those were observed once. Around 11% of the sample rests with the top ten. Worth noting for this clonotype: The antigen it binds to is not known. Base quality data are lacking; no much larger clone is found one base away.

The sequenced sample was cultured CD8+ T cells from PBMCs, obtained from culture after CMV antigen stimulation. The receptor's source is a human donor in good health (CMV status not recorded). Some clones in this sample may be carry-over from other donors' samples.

The bases are TGTGCCAGCAGCCCAGACAGGGTGGAAAACATTCAGTACTTC. This translates into CASSPDRVENIQYF. The sequence is built from TRBV7-9 and TRBJ2-4; the central 7 bases match TRBD1. The germline V gene encodes CDR1 SEHNR and CDR2 FQNEAQ (reference sequence). From V the trimming removes 5 bases and from J it removes 5 bases, while the gene matches leave 6 bases of the junction unaccounted for. The CDR3 spans 14 residues, from the cysteine through the phenylalanine. Only CDR3 DNA is held: 42 bases, read in frame from base 1.